This T cell receptor beta chain is from a study of cytomegalovirus exposure and HLA in healthy donors. Study conclusions and caveats: Some V segments (TRBV6-2 and TRBV6-3 among them) were excluded as indistinguishable. A later look showed TCR association rates differing by HLA locus, highest for DRB1 and lowest for HLA-C. CMV serostatus was the sole immune exposure data available. In a later analysis, V- and J-gene trimming of beta chains associated with a DCLRE1C missense variant, replicated independently.

Primers for the PCR totalled 60 Vbeta and 13 Jbeta. The data were produced by immunoSEQ multiplex PCR, yet TCRdb's version contains in-frame clones alone and is incomplete. The sample consists of approximately 220,000 clones, approximately 81% of them appearing once. The germline V and J ends were trimmed by 0 bases and 8 bases, with 11 bases remaining between them. CDR1 and CDR2 from the germline V gene are SGDLS and YYNGEE. This CDR3 has 14 residues. Note on this clone: Its specificity is unknown.

The gene calls are TRBV9 and TRBJ1-4; possibly TRBD1 for D (6 bases). The source of this sequence is a young man in good health and CMV-seronegative. The sample was PBMCs. The chain's CDR3 is CASSVGQGKEKLFF. The CDR3 coding sequence is TGTGCCAGCAGCGTAGGTCAGGGGAAGGAAAAACTGTTTTTT.